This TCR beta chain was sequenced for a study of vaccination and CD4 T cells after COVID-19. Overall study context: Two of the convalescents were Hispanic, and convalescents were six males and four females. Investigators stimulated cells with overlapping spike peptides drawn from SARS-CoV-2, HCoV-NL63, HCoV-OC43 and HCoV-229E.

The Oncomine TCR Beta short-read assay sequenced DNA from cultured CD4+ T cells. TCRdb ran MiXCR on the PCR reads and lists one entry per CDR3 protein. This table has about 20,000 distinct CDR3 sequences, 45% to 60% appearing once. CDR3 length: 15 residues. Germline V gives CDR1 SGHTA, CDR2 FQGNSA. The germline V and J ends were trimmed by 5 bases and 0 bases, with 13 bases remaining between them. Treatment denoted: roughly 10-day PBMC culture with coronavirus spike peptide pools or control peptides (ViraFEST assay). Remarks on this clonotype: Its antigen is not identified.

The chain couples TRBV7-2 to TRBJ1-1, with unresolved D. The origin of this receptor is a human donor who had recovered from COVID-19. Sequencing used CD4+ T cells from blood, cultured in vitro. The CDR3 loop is CASSPPPGMNTEAFF. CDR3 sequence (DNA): TGTGCCAGCAGCCCCCCCCCTGGAATGAACACTGAAGCTTTCTTT.